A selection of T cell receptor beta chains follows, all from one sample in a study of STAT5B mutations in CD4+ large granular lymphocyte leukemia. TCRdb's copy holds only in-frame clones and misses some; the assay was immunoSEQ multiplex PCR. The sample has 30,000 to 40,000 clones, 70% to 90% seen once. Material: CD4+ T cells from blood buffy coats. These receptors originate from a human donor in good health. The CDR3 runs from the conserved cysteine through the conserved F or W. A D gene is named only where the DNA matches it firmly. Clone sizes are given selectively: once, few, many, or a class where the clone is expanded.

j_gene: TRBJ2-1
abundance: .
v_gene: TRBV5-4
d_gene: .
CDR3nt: TGTGCCAGCAGCTTGGCCGTAGCGGCCTACAATGAGCAGTTCTTC
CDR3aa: CASSLAVAAYNEQFF

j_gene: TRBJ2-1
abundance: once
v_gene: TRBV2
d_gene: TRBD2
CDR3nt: TGTGCCAGCAGCCCTAGCGGGAGGACCAATGAGCAGTTCTTC
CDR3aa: CASSPSGRTNEQFF

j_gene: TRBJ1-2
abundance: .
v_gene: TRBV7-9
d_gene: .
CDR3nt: TGTGCCAGCAGCTTAGAGGATAACTATGGCTACACCTTC
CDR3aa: CASSLEDNYGYTF

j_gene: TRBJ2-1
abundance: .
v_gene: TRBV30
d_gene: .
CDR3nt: TGTGCCTGGAGTGTATTTGATTACCGCAATGAGCAGTTCTTC
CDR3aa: CAWSVFDYRNEQFF

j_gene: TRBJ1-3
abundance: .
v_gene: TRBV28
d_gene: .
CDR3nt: TGTGCCAGCAGTTTGGGATTCTCTGGAAACACCATATATTTT
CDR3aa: CASSLGFSGNTIYF

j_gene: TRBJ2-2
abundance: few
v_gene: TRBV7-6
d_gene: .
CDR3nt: TGTGCCAGCAGCCCGGGGGCCGGGGAGCTGTTTTTT
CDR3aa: CASSPGAGELFF

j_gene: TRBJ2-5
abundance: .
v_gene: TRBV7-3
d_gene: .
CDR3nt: TGTGCCAGCAGCATACAGTCTAAAGAGACCCAGTACTTC
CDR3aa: CASSIQSKETQYF

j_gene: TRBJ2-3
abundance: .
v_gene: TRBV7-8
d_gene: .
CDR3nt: TGTGCCAGCAGCCTCCGGTCAAGCCGAAGCACAGATACGCAGTATTTT
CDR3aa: CASSLRSSRSTDTQYF

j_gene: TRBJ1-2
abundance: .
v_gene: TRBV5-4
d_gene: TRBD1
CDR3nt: TGTGCCAGCAGCTTGTATCAGGGGGCGGGTGGCTACACCTTC
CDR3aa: CASSLYQGAGGYTF

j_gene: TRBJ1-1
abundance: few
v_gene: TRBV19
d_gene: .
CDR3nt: TGTGCCAGTAGTATAGGGATGGGCACTGAAGCTTTCTTT
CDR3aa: CASSIGMGTEAFF

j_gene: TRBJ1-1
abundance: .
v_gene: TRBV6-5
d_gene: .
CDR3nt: TGTGCCAGCAGTTACGGACAGCGCACTGAAGCTTTCTTT
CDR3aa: CASSYGQRTEAFF

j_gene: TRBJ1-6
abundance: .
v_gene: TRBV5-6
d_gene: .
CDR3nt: TGTGCCAGCAGCTTGTATGGGGCAGGCTTGGCCCTCCACTTT
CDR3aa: CASSLYGAGLALHF

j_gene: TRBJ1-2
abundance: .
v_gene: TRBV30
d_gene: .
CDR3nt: TGTGCCTGGGGGCTTCTTAACTATGGCTACACCTTC
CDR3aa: CAWGLLNYGYTF

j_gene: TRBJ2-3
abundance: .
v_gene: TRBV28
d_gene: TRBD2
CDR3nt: TGTGCCAGCACCCGACTAGCGGATACGCAGTATTTT
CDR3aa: CASTRLADTQYF

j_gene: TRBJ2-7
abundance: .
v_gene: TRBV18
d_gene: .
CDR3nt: TGTGCCAGCTCACCGGTGGGGGCCTCCTACGAGCAGTACTTC
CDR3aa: CASSPVGASYEQYF

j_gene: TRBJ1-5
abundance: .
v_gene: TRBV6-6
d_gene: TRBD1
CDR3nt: TGTGCCAGCAGTCCGGGACAGAGCAATCAGCCCCAGCATTTT
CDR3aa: CASSPGQSNQPQHF

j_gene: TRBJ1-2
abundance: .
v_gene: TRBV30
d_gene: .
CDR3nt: TGTGCCTGGAACAAGGACAGACTTAACTATGGCTACACCTTC
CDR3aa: CAWNKDRLNYGYTF

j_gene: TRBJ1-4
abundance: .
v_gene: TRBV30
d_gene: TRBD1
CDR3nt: TGTGCCTGGAGTGTACAGGGACAGTATAATGAAAAACTGTTTTTT
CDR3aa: CAWSVQGQYNEKLFF

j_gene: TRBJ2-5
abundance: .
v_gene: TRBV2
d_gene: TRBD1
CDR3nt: TGTGCCAGCAGGGAGACAGGGATTGGGGAGACCCAGTACTTC
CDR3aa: CASRETGIGETQYF

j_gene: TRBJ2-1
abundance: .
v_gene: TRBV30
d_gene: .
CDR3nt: TGTGCCTGGAGTGAGGGCGGGGGCATGGATGAGCAGTTCTTC
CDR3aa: CAWSEGGGMDEQFF

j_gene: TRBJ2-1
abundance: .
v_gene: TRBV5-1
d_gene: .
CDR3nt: TGCGCCAGCAGCTTGGGCCTAGCGAACGGAGACAATGAGCAGTTCTTC
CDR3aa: CASSLGLANGDNEQFF

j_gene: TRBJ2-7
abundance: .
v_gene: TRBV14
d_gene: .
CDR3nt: TGTGCCAGCAGCAGTCAGACGGGTTACTACGAGCAGTACTTC
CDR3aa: CASSSQTGYYEQYF

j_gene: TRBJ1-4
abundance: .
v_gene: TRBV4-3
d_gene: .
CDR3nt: TGCGCCAGCAGCCAATCGGGGCCGGCGGGTGAAAAACTGTTTTTT
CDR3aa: CASSQSGPAGEKLFF

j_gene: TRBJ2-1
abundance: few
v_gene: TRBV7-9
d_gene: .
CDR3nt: TGTGCCAGCAGCCTAGGACAGCACAATGAGCAGTTCTTC
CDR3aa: CASSLGQHNEQFF

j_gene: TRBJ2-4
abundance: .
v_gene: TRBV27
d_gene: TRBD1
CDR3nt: TGTGCCAGCAGTTTATTTGTGGGACAGGGGAACATTCAGTACTTC
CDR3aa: CASSLFVGQGNIQYF

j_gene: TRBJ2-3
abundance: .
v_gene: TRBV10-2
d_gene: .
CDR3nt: TGCGCCAGCAGGGCCGTGGATACGCAGTATTTT
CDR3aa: CASRAVDTQYF

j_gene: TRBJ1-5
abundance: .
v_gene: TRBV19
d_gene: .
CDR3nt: TGTGCCAGTAGTATAGGAGGAAATCAGCCCCAGCATTTT
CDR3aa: CASSIGGNQPQHF

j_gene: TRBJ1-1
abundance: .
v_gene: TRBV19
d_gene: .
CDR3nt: TGTGCCAGTAGTATTGGGAGCACGTTGAACACTGAAGCTTTCTTT
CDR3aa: CASSIGSTLNTEAFF

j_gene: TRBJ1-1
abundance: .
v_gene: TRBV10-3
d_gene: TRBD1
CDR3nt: TGTGCCATCAGCCGGGACAGGTTTTACACTGAAGCTTTCTTT
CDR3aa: CAISRDRFYTEAFF

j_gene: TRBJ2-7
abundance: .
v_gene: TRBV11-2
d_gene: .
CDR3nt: TGTGCCAGCAGCTTATACAGCCACGAGCAGTACTTC
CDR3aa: CASSLYSHEQYF